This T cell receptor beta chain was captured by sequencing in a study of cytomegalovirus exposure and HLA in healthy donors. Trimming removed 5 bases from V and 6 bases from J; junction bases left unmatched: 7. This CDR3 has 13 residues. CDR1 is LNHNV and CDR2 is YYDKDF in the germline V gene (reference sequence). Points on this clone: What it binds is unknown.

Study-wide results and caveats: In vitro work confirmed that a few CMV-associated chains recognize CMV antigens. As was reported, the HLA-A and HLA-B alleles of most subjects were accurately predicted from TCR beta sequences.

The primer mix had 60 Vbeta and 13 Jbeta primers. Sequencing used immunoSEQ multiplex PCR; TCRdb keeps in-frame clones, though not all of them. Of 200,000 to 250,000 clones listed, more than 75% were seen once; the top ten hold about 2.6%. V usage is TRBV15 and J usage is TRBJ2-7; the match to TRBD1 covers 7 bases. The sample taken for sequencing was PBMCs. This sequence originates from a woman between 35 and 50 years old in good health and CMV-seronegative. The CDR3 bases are TGTGCCACCAGCTTCCTTCGACAGGGCGAGCAGTACTTC. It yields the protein CATSFLRQGEQYF.